This T cell receptor (beta chain) was sequenced during a study of blood T cell repertoires in COVID-19. The method was immunoSEQ multiplex PCR; TCRdb's version includes in-frame clones alone and lacks a portion of them. The table records 120,000 or so clones, roughly nine tenths of them present only once. Enrollment of patients from Seattle took place during active infection, with longitudinal follow-up. This CDR3 comprises 15 residues. V shed 2 bases and J 7 bases; nucleotides not matched to a gene: 5. Looked up from germline, CDR1 is SGHTA and CDR2 is FQGTGA. The sample comprised peripheral blood. This sequence joins TRBV7-3 and TRBJ2-1; 10 nucleotides align to TRBD2. The receptor was isolated from a man aged 55 to 70 with COVID-19, enrolled during active disease. The CDR3 coding sequence is TGTGCCAGCAGCTTATTTCCTAGCGGGAGTAATGAGCAGTTCTTC. Translation gives CASSLFPSGSNEQFF.